A selection of T cell receptor beta chains follows, all from one sample in a study of T cell responses to AZD1222 COVID-19 vaccine. Measured with immunoSEQ multiplex PCR; TCRdb has only the in-frame clones, and not every one. The sample has some 150,000 clones; under 95% are singletons. Here the sequenced sample was peripheral blood, taken on day 0 of AZD1222 vaccination. Every receptor here comes from an adult in good health. CDR3s include the opening cysteine and the closing phenylalanine or tryptophan. A D gene is named only where the DNA matches it firmly. Not every row has a clone size; where given, it reads once, few, many or a size class.

v_call: TRBV19
clone_size: .
d_call: .
j_call: TRBJ1-2
cdr3_aa: CASTSGHGERSGYTF
cdr3_nt: TGTGCCAGTACCTCCGGACACGGGGAAAGGAGTGGCTACACCTTC

v_call: TRBV27
clone_size: .
d_call: .
j_call: TRBJ1-5
cdr3_aa: CASRLRGNQPQHF
cdr3_nt: TGTGCCAGCAGGCTGAGGGGAAATCAGCCCCAGCATTTT

v_call: TRBV11-2
clone_size: .
d_call: .
j_call: TRBJ2-7
cdr3_aa: CASTNQQGLDSYEQYF
cdr3_nt: TGTGCCAGCACTAACCAGCAGGGGTTGGACTCCTACGAGCAGTACTTC

v_call: TRBV4-3
clone_size: .
d_call: .
j_call: TRBJ1-2
cdr3_aa: CASSHQTRGRYGYTF
cdr3_nt: TGCGCCAGCAGCCACCAAACCAGGGGCCGCTATGGCTACACCTTC

v_call: TRBV6-6
clone_size: .
d_call: .
j_call: TRBJ1-5
cdr3_aa: CASKARVGNQPQHF
cdr3_nt: TGTGCCAGCAAAGCACGGGTCGGCAATCAGCCCCAGCATTTT

v_call: TRBV18
clone_size: .
d_call: TRBD2
j_call: TRBJ2-1
cdr3_aa: CASSRVEGLAGGQKNEQFF
cdr3_nt: TGTGCCAGCTCCCGAGTCGAAGGACTAGCGGGAGGACAAAAAAATGAGCAGTTCTTC

v_call: TRBV18
clone_size: .
d_call: TRBD1
j_call: TRBJ1-2
cdr3_aa: CASSPFQGAEAYGYTF
cdr3_nt: TGTGCCAGCTCACCCTTTCAGGGGGCTGAAGCCTATGGCTACACCTTC

v_call: TRBV3-1/TRBV3-2
clone_size: few
d_call: .
j_call: TRBJ1-2
cdr3_aa: CASSQASYLSDGYTF
cdr3_nt: TGTGCCAGCAGCCAAGCCTCTTATCTATCAGATGGCTACACCTTC

v_call: TRBV28
clone_size: .
d_call: .
j_call: TRBJ1-2
cdr3_aa: CASSRGHSYGYTF
cdr3_nt: TGTGCCAGCAGTCGGGGTCACAGCTATGGCTACACCTTC

v_call: TRBV18
clone_size: .
d_call: TRBD1
j_call: TRBJ2-5
cdr3_aa: CASSPGRDSLWETQYF
cdr3_nt: TGTGCCAGCTCACCCGGTCGGGACAGCTTATGGGAGACCCAGTACTTC

v_call: TRBV6-2/TRBV6-3
clone_size: .
d_call: TRBD2
j_call: TRBJ2-1
cdr3_aa: CASSYSPSGGPEQFF
cdr3_nt: TGTGCCAGCAGTTACTCGCCTAGCGGGGGACCCGAGCAGTTCTTC

v_call: TRBV27
clone_size: .
d_call: .
j_call: TRBJ2-4
cdr3_aa: CASSLAGLAKNIQYF
cdr3_nt: TGTGCCAGCAGTTTAGCAGGACTAGCCAAAAACATTCAGTACTTC

v_call: TRBV5-1
clone_size: once
d_call: .
j_call: TRBJ1-2
cdr3_aa: CASSLGTYGYTF
cdr3_nt: TGCGCCAGCAGCCTTGGAACTTATGGCTACACCTTC

v_call: TRBV7-8
clone_size: .
d_call: .
j_call: TRBJ1-1
cdr3_aa: CASSHSLGAGEAFF
cdr3_nt: TGTGCCAGCAGCCACAGCCTAGGGGCTGGGGAAGCTTTCTTT

v_call: TRBV7-6
clone_size: .
d_call: .
j_call: TRBJ2-2
cdr3_aa: CASSLATTPNTGELFF
cdr3_nt: TGTGCCAGCAGTCTAGCGACAACCCCGAACACCGGGGAGCTGTTTTTT

v_call: TRBV28
clone_size: .
d_call: .
j_call: TRBJ2-3
cdr3_aa: CASSFRTTDTQYF
cdr3_nt: TGTGCCAGCAGTTTCCGGACTACAGATACGCAGTATTTT

v_call: TRBV28
clone_size: .
d_call: .
j_call: TRBJ1-5
cdr3_aa: CASRPPGRSSGNQPQHF
cdr3_nt: TGTGCCAGCAGACCGCCGGGCCGGAGCAGCGGCAATCAGCCCCAGCATTTT

v_call: TRBV28
clone_size: .
d_call: .
j_call: TRBJ2-7
cdr3_aa: CASSLVGSSSSYEQYF
cdr3_nt: TGTGCCAGCAGTTTAGTGGGGTCCTCAAGCTCCTACGAGCAGTACTTC

v_call: TRBV6-6
clone_size: .
d_call: TRBD2
j_call: TRBJ2-1
cdr3_aa: CASSYSTSGGYNEQFF
cdr3_nt: TGTGCCAGCAGTTACTCGACTAGCGGGGGCTACAATGAGCAGTTCTTC

v_call: TRBV11-2
clone_size: .
d_call: TRBD1
j_call: TRBJ1-3
cdr3_aa: CASSLRYRGTGNTIYF
cdr3_nt: TGTGCCAGCAGCTTACGATACAGGGGAACTGGAAACACCATATATTTT

v_call: TRBV11-2
clone_size: few
d_call: .
j_call: TRBJ1-2
cdr3_aa: CASSPHNYGYTF
cdr3_nt: TGTGCCAGCAGCCCCCACAACTATGGCTACACCTTC

v_call: TRBV7-2
clone_size: once
d_call: TRBD1
j_call: TRBJ1-2
cdr3_aa: CASNPQGAVYGYTF
cdr3_nt: TGTGCCAGCAACCCTCAGGGGGCAGTTTATGGCTACACCTTC

v_call: TRBV11-3
clone_size: .
d_call: .
j_call: TRBJ2-1
cdr3_aa: CASSLAELAGNEQFF
cdr3_nt: TGTGCCAGCAGCTTAGCCGAACTAGCTGGGAATGAGCAGTTCTTC

v_call: TRBV7-2
clone_size: .
d_call: .
j_call: TRBJ2-1
cdr3_aa: CASSSTGGNEQFF
cdr3_nt: TGTGCCAGCAGCTCTACCGGGGGTAATGAGCAGTTCTTC

v_call: TRBV5-1
clone_size: .
d_call: .
j_call: TRBJ2-2
cdr3_aa: CASGLGWNTGELFF
cdr3_nt: TGCGCCAGCGGTCTAGGGTGGAACACCGGGGAGCTGTTTTTT

v_call: TRBV30
clone_size: .
d_call: .
j_call: TRBJ1-3
cdr3_aa: CAWSGGASSGNTIYF
cdr3_nt: TGTGCCTGGAGTGGTGGCGCGAGCTCTGGAAACACCATATATTTT

v_call: TRBV5-5
clone_size: .
d_call: .
j_call: TRBJ1-6
cdr3_aa: CASSPLATSSYNSPLHF
cdr3_nt: TGTGCCAGCAGCCCACTTGCTACGAGCTCCTATAATTCACCCCTCCACTTT

v_call: TRBV6-2/TRBV6-3
clone_size: .
d_call: .
j_call: TRBJ1-5
cdr3_aa: CASSPYLLVAIGQPQHF
cdr3_nt: TGTGCCAGCAGTCCGTATCTCCTTGTTGCTATAGGTCAGCCCCAGCATTTT

v_call: TRBV4-1
clone_size: .
d_call: TRBD2
j_call: TRBJ2-7
cdr3_aa: CASSQGAGGGSYEQYF
cdr3_nt: TGCGCCAGCAGCCAAGGGGCGGGAGGGGGTTCCTACGAGCAGTACTTC

v_call: TRBV19
clone_size: .
d_call: TRBD1
j_call: TRBJ1-1
cdr3_aa: CASSLTWDRENTEAFF
cdr3_nt: TGTGCCAGTAGTCTGACATGGGACAGGGAGAACACTGAAGCTTTCTTT

v_call: TRBV24-1
clone_size: .
d_call: .
j_call: TRBJ1-5
cdr3_aa: CATRATFVKLGQPQHF
cdr3_nt: TGTGCCACCCGGGCGACCTTCGTAAAACTTGGACAGCCCCAGCATTTT